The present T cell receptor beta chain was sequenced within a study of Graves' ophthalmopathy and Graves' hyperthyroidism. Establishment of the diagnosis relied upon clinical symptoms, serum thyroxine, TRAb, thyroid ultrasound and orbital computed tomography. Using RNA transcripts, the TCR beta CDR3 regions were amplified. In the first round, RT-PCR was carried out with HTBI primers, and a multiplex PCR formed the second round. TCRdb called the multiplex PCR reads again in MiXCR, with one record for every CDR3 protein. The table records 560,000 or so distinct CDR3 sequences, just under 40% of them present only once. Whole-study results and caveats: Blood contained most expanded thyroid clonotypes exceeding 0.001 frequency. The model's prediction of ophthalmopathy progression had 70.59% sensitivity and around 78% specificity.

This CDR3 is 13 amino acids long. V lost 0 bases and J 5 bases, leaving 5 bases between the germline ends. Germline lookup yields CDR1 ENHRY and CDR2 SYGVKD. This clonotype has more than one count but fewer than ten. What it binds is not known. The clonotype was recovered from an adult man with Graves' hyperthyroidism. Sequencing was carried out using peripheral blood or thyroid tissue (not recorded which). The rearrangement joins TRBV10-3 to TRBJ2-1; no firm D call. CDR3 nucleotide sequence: TGTGCCATCAGTGAGTCGTTCGACAATGAGCAGTTCTTC. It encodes CAISESFDNEQFF.